This TCR beta chain originates from a study of regulatory T cells in long-lasting Graves disease. Building the TCR beta libraries relied on iRepertoire HTBI primers, and CDR3 regions underwent Arm-PCR. Study processing details: Gene usage covered 62 TRBV and roughly 14 TRBJ segments. TCRdb reanalysed the multiplex PCR reads using MiXCR and keeps one entry per CDR3 protein. None of the V and J calls come from the authors' own analysis; TCRdb made them. The sample carries a few hundred thousand distinct CDR3 sequences, roughly 19% recorded once. The CDR3 runs to 13 residues. CDR1 DFQATT and CDR2 SNEGSKA come from the germline V gene (reference sequence). Notes on the study in general: It was possible that the small sample size reduced accuracy. Persistent cases of Graves' showed reduced TCR diversity relative to newly diagnosed patients.

This clonotype was counted at least ten times. Its antigen is unknown. The sample's time point: newly diagnosed GD, antithyroid drugs for less than 3 months. The TCR library was made from RNA extracted from PBMCs. In addition, the sample was reused for a study of T cells in Graves' hyperthyroidism and ophthalmopathy. In that study: Over 18 months, lack of ophthalmopathy progression marked Graves' hyperthyroidism as stable.

Sequenced material: peripheral blood mononuclear cells (PBMCs), taken at new diagnosis, from a patient treated with antithyroid drugs. This receptor was taken from a woman in her twenties or thirties with Graves disease. The chain joins TRBV20-1 to TRBJ2-7; D is perhaps TRBD1 or TRBD2 (5 bases each). The CDR3 loop reads CRARVGGSYEQYF. The CDR3 nucleotides read TGCAGGGCCCGGGTTGGGGGATCCTACGAGCAGTACTTC.